These 18 T cell receptor beta chains originate from one sample sequenced in a study of T cells in Graves' hyperthyroidism and ophthalmopathy. RNA transcripts provided the source from which TCR beta CDR3 regions were amplified. An initial round of RT-PCR targeting the TCR CDR3 relied on the HTBI primer set. TCRdb reprocessed the multiplex PCR reads with MiXCR, giving one entry per CDR3 protein. The top ten hold 8.9% of the sample, which has around 800,000 distinct CDR3 sequences, 38% seen once. The sample was blood. The receptors come from a man between 18 and 35 years old with Graves' hyperthyroidism.

This sequence joins TRBV12-3 or TRBV12-4 and TRBJ2-2; the D is unclear. V gave up 3 bases and J gave up 1 base, with 12 bases separating them. This CDR3 spans 16 amino acids. The CDR3 protein is CASSFHTARNTGELFF. Here the CDR3 DNA reads TGTGCCAGCAGTTTTCATACCGCGAGGAACACCGGGGAGCTGTTTTTT.

The sample holds many counts of this clonotype. The chain is built from TRBV6-6 and TRBJ2-5, with D perhaps matching TRBD1 (5 bases). Between the trimmed V and J ends, which lost 5 bases and 1 base, there was a span of 8 bases. The CDR3 is 13 residues long. Germline CDR1 reads MNHNY; CDR2 reads SVGAGI (reference sequence). CDR3 sequence (DNA): TGTGCCAGCAGTGAGGACATCCAAGAGACCCAGTACTTC. Its protein product is CASSEDIQETQYF.

The CDR3 DNA reads TGTGCCAGCAGTGAATTGGCAGGGACTCCAAATGAAAAACTGTTTTTT. Amino acids: CASSELAGTPNEKLFF. The chain couples TRBV25-1 to TRBJ1-4; tentatively, D is TRBD1 (5 bases). Between the trimmed V and J ends, which lost 1 base and 5 bases, there was a span of 14 bases. The CDR3 covers 16 residues. The germline gives CDR1 MGHDK, CDR2 SYGVNS.

V usage is TRBV10-3 and J usage is TRBJ1-5, with D tentatively TRBD1 (5 bases). This CDR3 region has 15 residues. Germline CDR1 and CDR2: ENHRY and SYGVKD. Between the trimmed V and J ends, which lost 9 bases and 4 bases, there was a span of 19 bases. CDR3 region: CAIPDSPGPNQPQHF. CDR3 DNA: TGTGCCATTCCCGACAGCCCGGGGCCAAATCAGCCCCAGCATTTT.

This clonotype was counted a few times. The V gene is TRBV20-1, the J gene TRBJ1-5, with D uncertain. This CDR3 is 15 amino acids long. V shed 0 bases and J shed 2 bases, with 11 bases lying between them. Germline assignment: CDR1 DFQATT and CDR2 SNEGSKA (reference sequence). Written as DNA, the CDR3 is TGCAGTGCTAGAGATGAGGGAGTCGGCAATCAGCCCCAGCATTTT. Translating it yields CSARDEGVGNQPQHF.

This clonotype was observed many times. CDR3 in amino acids: CATSSGGEADGELFF. CDR3 nucleotides: TGTGCCACCAGTTCCGGAGGGGAGGCGGACGGGGAGCTGTTTTTT. This chain connects TRBV15 to TRBJ2-2; TRBD2 is a possible D gene (6 bases). Germline V gives CDR1 LNHNV, CDR2 YYDKDF (reference sequence). This CDR3 is 15 amino acids long. Trimming removed 6 bases from V and 7 bases from J, with 18 bases in between. The entire variable domain, with the rest obtained from reference TRBV15 and TRBJ2-2, is as follows: DAMVIQNPRYQVTQFGKPVTLSCSQTLNHNVMYWYQQKSSQAPKLLFHYYDKDFNNEADTPDNFQSRRPNTSFCFLDIRSPGLGDTAMYLCATSSGGEADGELFFGEGSRLTVL.

This clonotype was observed at least ten times. The chain carries TRBV29-1 and TRBJ2-7; D is perhaps TRBD2 (5 bases). Germline V lookup: CDR1 SQVTM, CDR2 ANQGSEA. V lost 4 bases and J 7 bases, leaving 17 bases between the germline ends. The CDR3 contains 13 residues. CDR3 bases: TGCAGCGTTGTTTTAGGTACTCGAGGGGAGCAGTACTTC. It yields the protein CSVVLGTRGEQYF.

The chain couples TRBV9 to TRBJ2-7; D tentatively fits TRBD1 or TRBD2 (7 bases each). Germline CDR1 is SGDLS and CDR2 is YYNGEE. Trimming stripped 5 bases from V and 6 bases from J, with 15 bases between. The CDR3 contains 13 residues. The CDR3 loop is CASSTQGEGEQYF. For the CDR3, the DNA is TGTGCCAGCAGTACCCAGGGGGAGGGCGAGCAGTACTTC.

The table lists this clonotype with many counts. The chain joins TRBV7-9 to TRBJ1-6, with 7 bases identical to TRBD1. Germline CDR1 reads SEHNR; CDR2 reads FQNEAQ (reference sequence). The CDR3 covers 15 residues. V shed 5 bases, J shed 8 bases, and the junction held 9 bases outside the gene matches. The CDR3 region has the DNA TGTGCCAGCAGCACCACAGGGGCGGTGGATTCACCCCTCCACTTT. Protein: CASSTTGAVDSPLHF.

The V gene is TRBV12-3 or TRBV12-4, the J gene TRBJ1-4, with D unresolved. The V end lost 3 bases, the J end lost 1 base, and 9 bases lay between the germline ends. This CDR3 spans 15 amino acids. CDR3 sequence (DNA): TGTGCCAGCAGTTTTACGGCAGGAACTAATGAAAAACTGTTTTTT. It translates to CASSFTAGTNEKLFF.

This clonotype has a count of ten or more. V gene TRBV6-1 combines with J gene TRBJ1-2, with D uncertain. Trimming shortened V by 5 bases and J by 8 bases, and 9 bases separated the two germline ends. This CDR3 region has 11 residues. Germline assignment: CDR1 MNHNS and CDR2 SASEGT. The CDR3 region has the DNA TGTGCCAGCAGTCACCGAGAGGGCTACACCTTC. This sequence encodes CASSHREGYTF.

Points on this clonotype: A clone one base away is much larger, so this may be a read error. V and J are TRBV20-1 and TRBJ2-5; 8 bases map to TRBD2. Germline loops: CDR1 DFQATT, CDR2 SNEGSKA (reference sequence). The CDR3 runs 14 residues. The CDR3 loop reads CSARAGTRPEAQYF. Here the CDR3 DNA reads TGCAGTGCTAGAGCCGGGACTAGGCCAGAGGCCCAGTACTTC.

V is TRBV7-9 and J is TRBJ1-4; D call uncertain. The ends were cut back, 1 base at V and 9 bases at J, with 12 bases in the middle. This CDR3 spans 14 amino acids. Germline-derived CDR1 and CDR2 are SEHNR and FQNEAQ (reference sequence). In DNA form, the CDR3 reads TGTGCCAGCAGCTTAGGGGGAATCTCGCAAAAACTGTTTTTT. Its translation: CASSLGGISQKLFF.

With regard to this clonotype: A much larger clone lies a single base off, so this may be a read error. The gene calls are TRBV20-1 and TRBJ2-2; D is uncertain. The CDR3 contains 11 residues. Trimming removed 7 bases from V and 7 bases from J, with 10 bases in between. Germline lookup yields CDR1 DFQATT and CDR2 SNEGSKA (reference sequence). CDR3 in amino acids: CSVSRDGELFF. The CDR3 DNA reads TGCAGTGTTAGTAGGGACGGGGAGCTGTTTTTT.

Worth noting for this clonotype: One junction end does not reproduce the germline sequence, and a read error may be involved. The chain combines TRBV19 with TRBJ1-5, with D perhaps TRBD1 (5 bases). The CDR3 is made up of 14 amino acids. CDR1 is LNHDA, CDR2 SQIVND, per germline (reference sequence). The CDR3 here is CVSSSDSSNQPQHF. CDR3 bases: TGTGTCAGTAGTTCCGACAGTAGCAATCAGCCCCAGCATTTT.

This clonotype was seen a handful of times. This chain joins TRBV5-1 and TRBJ1-2; 7 bases are shared with TRBD1. Looked up from germline, CDR1 is SGHRS and CDR2 is YFSETQ. CDR3 length: 14 amino acids. The ends lost 3 bases at V and 6 bases at J; junction bases unmatched: 8. CDR3 DNA: TGCGCCAGCAGCTCCAGGGGGTATCTGGATGGCTACACCTTC. Its translation: CASSSRGYLDGYTF. The variable domain in full, with the rest retrieved from reference TRBV5-1 and TRBJ1-2, is KAGVTQTPRYLIKTRGQQVTLSCSPISGHRSVSWYQQTPGQGLQFLFEYFSETQRNKGNFPGRFSGRQFSNSRSEMNVSTLELGDSALYLCASSSRGYLDGYTFGSGTRLTVV.

On this clonotype: The junction differs from germline at one of its ends, possibly a read error. The chain uses TRBV7-2 and TRBJ1-5; TRBD1 might be the D (6 bases). CDR3 length: 17 amino acids. Germline CDR1 is SGHTA and CDR2 is FQGNSA. The CDR3 is CASSHGGASLGNQPQHF. The DNA of the CDR3 is TGCGCCAGCAGCCATGGGGGGGCTAGTTTGGGCAATCAGCCCCAGCATTTT.

This clonotype has at least ten counts. This chain uses TRBV19 with TRBJ1-2; D is uncertain. Deletions cut 5 bases from V and 8 bases from J, with 9 bases between. The CDR3 extends over 11 amino acids. Germline V gives CDR1 LNHDA, CDR2 SQIVND (reference sequence). The CDR3 is CASSFTRGYTF. The CDR3 DNA follows: TGTGCCAGTAGTTTTACGCGGGGCTACACCTTC.